A selection of T cell receptor beta chains follows, all from one sample in a study of T-cell reconstitution after alpha-beta-depleted transplantation in children. TCRdb reprocessed the PCR reads with MiXCR, giving one entry per CDR3 protein. The sample records 500,000 to 650,000 distinct CDR3 sequences, 10% to 15% being singletons. Sequenced here: PBMCs, mostly from graft donor cells, sampled 360 days after TCRalphabeta/CD19-depleted stem cell transplant. The receptor source for this set is a male patient aged 10 to 17 who had a stem cell transplant for acute myeloid leukemia, so the T cells may come from the graft donor. CDR3s include the opening cysteine and the closing phenylalanine or tryptophan. The order of the fields is V gene, J gene, CDR3 protein.

v_call: TRBV28; j_call: TRBJ2-3; cdr3_aa: CASSLLAGDPDTQYF
v_call: TRBV21-1; j_call: TRBJ2-7; cdr3_aa: CASSKGADSYEQYF
v_call: TRBV18; j_call: TRBJ2-3; cdr3_aa: CASSRRATTDTQYF
v_call: TRBV7-9; j_call: TRBJ2-7; cdr3_aa: CASSLQGADEQYF
v_call: TRBV20-1; j_call: TRBJ2-5; cdr3_aa: CSATTDIQETQYF
v_call: TRBV7-2; j_call: TRBJ1-1; cdr3_aa: CASSLGAPTGAFF
v_call: TRBV7-2; j_call: TRBJ2-5; cdr3_aa: CASSQTGTRQETQYF
v_call: TRBV30; j_call: TRBJ2-7; cdr3_aa: CAWSVRGGVLTFATYEQYF
v_call: TRBV7-3; j_call: TRBJ2-1; cdr3_aa: CASSLIGDEQFF
v_call: TRBV27; j_call: TRBJ2-2; cdr3_aa: CASSWGLAGPNTGELFF
v_call: TRBV5-1; j_call: TRBJ2-1; cdr3_aa: CASEGPELGEQFF
v_call: TRBV11-2; j_call: TRBJ2-7; cdr3_aa: CASSLILIPGLAGESYEQYF
v_call: TRBV12-3/TRBV12-4; j_call: TRBJ2-1; cdr3_aa: CASSLRTSGKVNEQFF
v_call: TRBV20-1; j_call: TRBJ2-3; cdr3_aa: CSATMGLAGGWDTDTQYF
v_call: TRBV5-1; j_call: TRBJ2-3; cdr3_aa: CASPPNSTDTQYF
v_call: TRBV7-3; j_call: TRBJ2-7; cdr3_aa: CASSSTTGVKQYF
v_call: TRBV24-1; j_call: TRBJ2-3; cdr3_aa: CATSDSAGVTDTQYF
v_call: TRBV20-1; j_call: TRBJ2-3; cdr3_aa: CSAQFAADTQYF
v_call: TRBV28; j_call: TRBJ2-7; cdr3_aa: CASSSPKGLVFSYEQYF
v_call: TRBV18; j_call: TRBJ2-3; cdr3_aa: CASSPIPGGIADTQYF
v_call: TRBV28; j_call: TRBJ2-7; cdr3_aa: CASSLIPGGSYEQYF
v_call: TRBV6-1; j_call: TRBJ2-7; cdr3_aa: CASSASRANEQYF
v_call: TRBV4-3; j_call: TRBJ2-7; cdr3_aa: CASSQFLHYEQYF
v_call: TRBV7-7; j_call: TRBJ2-2; cdr3_aa: CASSLTYTGELFF
v_call: TRBV7-2; j_call: TRBJ2-7; cdr3_aa: CASSLMGGSYEQYF
v_call: TRBV27; j_call: TRBJ2-5; cdr3_aa: CASSQTHSLAALSETQYF
v_call: TRBV20-1; j_call: TRBJ2-7; cdr3_aa: CSANRGMRHEQYF
v_call: TRBV4-2; j_call: TRBJ2-7; cdr3_aa: CASSQGRGRPSYEQYF
v_call: TRBV7-6; j_call: TRBJ2-5; cdr3_aa: CASSLVGAGTQYF
v_call: TRBV29-1; j_call: TRBJ2-5; cdr3_aa: CSVGAGRGETQYF
v_call: TRBV9; j_call: TRBJ2-5; cdr3_aa: CASSVGDRAVLPETQYF
v_call: TRBV24-1; j_call: TRBJ2-7; cdr3_aa: CATSGTSVHEQYF
v_call: TRBV20-1; j_call: TRBJ2-7; cdr3_aa: CSARDRDRPYEQYF
v_call: TRBV12-3/TRBV12-4; j_call: TRBJ2-6; cdr3_aa: CALNQKREFPLNGANVLTF
v_call: TRBV4-3; j_call: TRBJ2-1; cdr3_aa: CASSQEGTSGRGEQFF
v_call: TRBV4-3; j_call: TRBJ2-3; cdr3_aa: CASSQNAGRGTDTQYF
v_call: TRBV20-1; j_call: TRBJ2-7; cdr3_aa: CSAWRSITYEQYF
v_call: TRBV5-5; j_call: TRBJ2-1; cdr3_aa: CASSLVVQGAEQFF
v_call: TRBV12-3/TRBV12-4; j_call: TRBJ2-1; cdr3_aa: CASSDRGGKNEQFF
v_call: TRBV4-3; j_call: TRBJ2-1; cdr3_aa: CASSQVSASYNEQFF